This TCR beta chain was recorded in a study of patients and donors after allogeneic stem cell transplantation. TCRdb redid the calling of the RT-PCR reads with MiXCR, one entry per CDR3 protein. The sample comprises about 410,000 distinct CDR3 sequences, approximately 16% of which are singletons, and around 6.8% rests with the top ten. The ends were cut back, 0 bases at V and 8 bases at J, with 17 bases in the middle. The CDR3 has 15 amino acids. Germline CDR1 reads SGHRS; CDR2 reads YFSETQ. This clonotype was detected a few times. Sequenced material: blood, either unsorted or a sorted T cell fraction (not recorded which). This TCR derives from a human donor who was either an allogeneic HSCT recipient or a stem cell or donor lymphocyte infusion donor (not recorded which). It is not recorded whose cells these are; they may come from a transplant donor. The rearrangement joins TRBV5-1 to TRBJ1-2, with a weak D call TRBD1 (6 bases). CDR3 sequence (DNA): TGCGCCAGCAGCTTGGGACAGGTAAAGGTCGCCGGCTACACCTTC. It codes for CASSLGQVKVAGYTF.